This record covers a single T cell receptor (beta chain). The data belong to a study of cytomegalovirus exposure and HLA in healthy donors. Clones were read by immunoSEQ multiplex PCR, and TCRdb kept only the in-frame ones, dropping some. Among 45,000 to 70,000 clones, roughly 93% were seen once, and the ten largest hold about 6%. Germline V gene data show CDR1 as SGDLS and CDR2 as YYNGEE. The CDR3 runs 20 residues. The trim removed 0 bases at V and 4 bases at J, leaving 17 bases unmatched. This clonotype was obtained from a woman aged 18-29 years in good health and CMV-seronegative. The rearrangement uses TRBV9 and TRBJ2-2; 8 positions agree with TRBD2. Source material: PBMCs. CDR3 sequence (DNA): TGTGCCAGCAGCGTAGAGGGCCCGAGCGGGGGTTACGATCTCACCGGGGAGCTGTTTTTT. Translation: CASSVEGPSGGYDLTGELFF.